A few counts support the clone carrying this T cell receptor beta chain. The antigen remains undetermined. The data are from a study of T cell repertoires in cytomegalovirus infection. Study-level information: Selected CMV epitopes included recently identified HLA-C-restricted ones as well as well-studied HLA-B-restricted ones. Through public TCR beta signatures, both CMV infection and matching HLA type were indicated.

Overall study results and limits: Predominance within the ex vivo response was attributable to HLA-C-restricted CMV-specific TCR beta clonotypes.

TCRdb independently ran MiXCR on the reads; one entry per CDR3 protein. This repertoire shows some 110,000 distinct CDR3 sequences, approximately 30% found once; its top ten account for 58%. Germline V gene data show CDR1 as MNHNS and CDR2 as SASEGT. The CDR3 totals 12 residues. Trimming removed 2 bases from V and 7 bases from J, with 6 bases in between. The sequence derives from a human donor in good health (CMV status not recorded). Some clones in this sample may be carry-over from other donors' samples. J is TRBJ2-1 and V is TRBV6-1; unclear D gene. Sequenced material: CD8+ T cells from cultured PBMCs, taken from culture after CMV antigen stimulation. Written as DNA, the CDR3 is TGTGCCAGCAGTGAACCTGGGAATGAGCAGTTCTTC. This sequence encodes CASSEPGNEQFF.